The sequence of this TCR beta chain was determined in a study of blood T cell repertoires in COVID-19. Study overall: The analysed material was cDNA or gDNA that came from T cells, B-cell-depleted T cells, or PBMCs.

The method was immunoSEQ multiplex PCR; TCRdb's version includes in-frame clones alone and lacks a portion of them. Of around 200,000 clones detected, about 83% appear once; the ten largest clones hold about 1.3%. The TCR was taken from a woman in her 30s with COVID-19, enrolled during active disease. The sample comprised peripheral blood.

Here the CDR3 DNA reads TGTGCCAGTAGTAACCAACAAAAATCGACTGAAGCTTTCTTT. This sequence encodes CASSNQQKSTEAFF. The chain has TRBV19 and TRBJ1-1; D unclear. This CDR3 contains 14 residues. Germline V gives CDR1 LNHDA, CDR2 SQIVND (reference sequence). V gave up 4 bases and J gave up 5 bases, with 14 bases separating them.